The entry below gives a single T cell receptor (beta chain) sequence along with its context. The antigen remains unidentified. The data are from a study of T cells after yellow fever vaccination. Across the whole study: Where fractions had low cell numbers, libraries were prepared from them with the SMART-Seq v4 Ultra Low Input RNA kit. Study-level findings and limits: A weaker secondary response peaked on day 5, the primary on day 15.

The V gene's germline CDR1 is SEHNR and CDR2 FQNEAQ (reference sequence). The CDR3 extends over 14 amino acids. Trimming cost V 6 bases and J 1 base; bases outside gene matches: 4. One entry per CDR3 protein results from TCRdb running MiXCR on the 5' RACE reads. Among tens of thousands of distinct CDR3 sequences listed, approximately 7% were seen once. The V call is TRBV7-9, the J call TRBJ2-5; TRBD2 matches 8 bases. This sequence was found in a man between 18 and 35 years old who received the YFV17D yellow fever vaccine. Sequences were derived from CD8+ T cells sorted from PBMCs, sampled less than 6 days after the first yellow fever vaccination. In DNA, the CDR3 is TGTGCCAGCAGGGGCGGGGGGACCCAAGAGACCCAGTACTTC. Translation gives CASRGGGTQETQYF.